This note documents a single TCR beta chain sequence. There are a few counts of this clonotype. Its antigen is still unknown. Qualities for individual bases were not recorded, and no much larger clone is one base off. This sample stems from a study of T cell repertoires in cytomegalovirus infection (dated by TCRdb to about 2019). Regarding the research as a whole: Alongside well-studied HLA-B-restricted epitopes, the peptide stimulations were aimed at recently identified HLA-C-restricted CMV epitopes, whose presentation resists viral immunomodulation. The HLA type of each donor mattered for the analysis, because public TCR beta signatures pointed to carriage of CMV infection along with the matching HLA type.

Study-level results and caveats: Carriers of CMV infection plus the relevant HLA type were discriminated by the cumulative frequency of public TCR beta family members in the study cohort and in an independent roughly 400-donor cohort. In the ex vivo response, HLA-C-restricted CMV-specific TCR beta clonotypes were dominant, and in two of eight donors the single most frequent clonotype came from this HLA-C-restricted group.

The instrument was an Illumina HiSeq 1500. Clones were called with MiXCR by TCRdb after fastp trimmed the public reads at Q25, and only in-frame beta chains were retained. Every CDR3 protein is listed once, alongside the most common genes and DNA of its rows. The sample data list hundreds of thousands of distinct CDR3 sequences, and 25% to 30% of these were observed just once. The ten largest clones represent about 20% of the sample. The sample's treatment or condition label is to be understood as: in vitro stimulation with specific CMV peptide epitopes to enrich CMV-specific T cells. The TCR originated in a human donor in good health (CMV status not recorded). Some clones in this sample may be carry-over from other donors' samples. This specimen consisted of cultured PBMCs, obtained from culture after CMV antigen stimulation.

CDR3 region: CASSFRGAGSTDTQYF. The nucleotide sequence is given as TGTGCCAGCAGTTTCAGGGGGGCCGGCAGCACAGATACGCAGTATTTT. This chain joins TRBV12-3 or TRBV12-4 to TRBJ2-3; 7 matching bases give a weak D call of TRBD1. Its CDR3 holds 16 amino acids, cysteine through phenylalanine. Only CDR3 DNA remains: 48 bases, in frame from the first base. Trimming at the junction amounts to 3 bases on V and 0 bases on J, and the germline ends lie 13 bases apart.